Sequencing of this T cell receptor (beta chain) was carried out in a study of cytomegalovirus exposure and HLA in healthy donors. Study-wide context: Earlier findings included about 120 million unique TCR beta sequences obtained from 150 million to 200 million T cells.

The CDR3 length is 14 residues. The germline V gene encodes CDR1 MNHNS and CDR2 SASEGT. V lost 3 bases and J lost 4; bases outside the gene matches: 2. The PCR was carried out with 60 Vbeta primers and 13 Jbeta primers. Clones were sequenced by immunoSEQ multiplex PCR, and TCRdb holds only the in-frame ones, with some missing. The sample holds roughly 150,000 clones, roughly 85% seen once. This cohort consisted of healthy bone marrow donors. The source of this sequence is a male donor in good health and CMV-seronegative. This chain joins TRBV6-1 and TRBJ2-3, with 9 bases fitting TRBD1. Sequenced material: PBMCs. The CDR3 loop is CASSDGTGPDTQYF. The CDR3 DNA reads TGTGCCAGCAGTGATGGGACAGGGCCAGATACGCAGTATTTT.